The 14 T cell receptor beta chains presented below share a single source sample, sequenced in a study of persistence of HIV-infected CD4 T cells. The immunoSEQ assay was version 4, run in survey mode. TCRdb's copy holds only in-frame clones and misses some; the assay was immunoSEQ multiplex PCR. Among some 41,000 clones, over 80% were seen once, and the ten largest hold 1.6%. The antigens these receptors bind are not known. Stimulation used approximately 10 ug/mL lysate from CMV-infected fibroblasts. Sorted nonresponding memory CD4+ T cells were CD40L-negative, CD69-negative, CD45RO-high. The specimen comprised CD4+ T cells sorted from PBMCs after roughly 18-hour stimulation, sampled from a patient who received antiretroviral therapy. These receptors all stem from an adult man with HIV who was CMV-seropositive.

This clone was seen a handful of times. V usage is TRBV2 and J usage is TRBJ1-2; TRBD1 is a possible D gene (6 bases). The V end was cut by 8 bases, the J end by 3 bases, with 16 bases between. This CDR3 is built from 14 residues. Germline lookup yields CDR1 SNHLY and CDR2 FYNNEI. CDR3 loop: CASLVGGADYGYTF. The CDR3 coding sequence is TGTGCCAGCCTGGTCGGGGGCGCGGACTATGGCTACACCTTC.

The chain combines TRBV10-1 with TRBJ2-7; D not resolved. This CDR3 is built from 13 residues. The V gene's germline CDR1 is WNHNN and CDR2 SYGVQD (reference sequence). V gave up 2 bases and J gave up 6 bases, with 11 bases separating them. The CDR3 DNA is TGCGCCAGCAGTGAGGCCGGGTCGGGCGAGCAGTACTTC. This gives the protein CASSEAGSGEQYF.

The V call is TRBV7-9, the J call TRBJ1-4; a weak D match, TRBD1 (5 bases). The CDR3 is made up of 15 amino acids. Trimming pared 4 bases from V and 8 bases from J, leaving 17 bases between. Germline CDR1 is SEHNR and CDR2 is FQNEAQ (reference sequence). The CDR3 sequence is CASSSAGGVGEKLFF. CDR3 nucleotide sequence: TGTGCCAGCAGCTCTGCGGGGGGGGTTGGAGAAAAACTGTTTTTT.

The CDR3 is CSVQGAYYEQYF. Here the CDR3 DNA reads TGCAGCGTACAGGGCGCATACTACGAGCAGTACTTC. This rearrangement joins TRBV29-1 to TRBJ2-7; possibly TRBD1 for D (6 bases). Germline CDR1 is SQVTM and CDR2 is ANQGSEA. The CDR3 runs 12 residues. V was pared by 6 bases and J by 3 bases, with 12 bases between.

The chain employs TRBV7-9 and TRBJ2-7; TRBD2 aligns across 7 bases. Germline values: CDR1 SEHNR, CDR2 FQNEAQ (reference sequence). V lost 5 bases to trimming and J lost 7 bases; unmatched junction nucleotides: 8. The CDR3 is 13 residues long. CDR3 bases: TGTGCCAGCAGCCGAACCGGGGGGTTGGAGCAGTACTTC. Encoded protein: CASSRTGGLEQYF.

V usage is TRBV24-1 and J usage is TRBJ2-3; perhaps TRBD2 as D (6 bases). With 1 base removed from V and 0 bases from J, the gap between germline ends came to 7 bases. The germline V gene encodes CDR1 KGHDR and CDR2 SFDVKD. This CDR3 has 15 residues. The CDR3 protein is CATSDFRGSTDTQYF. The CDR3 bases are TGTGCCACCAGTGATTTTCGGGGGAGCACAGATACGCAGTATTTT.

This sequence joins TRBV5-1 and TRBJ1-1; D uncertain. The CDR3 consists of 12 residues. V was clipped by 0 bases and J by 11 bases, with 11 bases between them. Germline CDR1 and CDR2: SGHRS and YFSETQ. CDR3 sequence (DNA): TGCGCCAGCAGCTTGGATAGAGGGCGTGCTTTCTTT. Its protein is CASSLDRGRAFF.

This clone showed up just once. The chain links TRBV2 to TRBJ1-2, with D hard to call. Per germline, CDR1 SNHLY and CDR2 FYNNEI. The CDR3 loop spans 15 amino acids. Trimming removed 5 bases from V and 6 bases from J, with 19 bases in between. CDR3 region: CASSTRQGTTHGYTF. The CDR3 region has the DNA TGTGCCAGCAGTACCCGACAAGGTACAACCCATGGCTACACCTTC. Filled out from reference TRBV2 and TRBJ1-2, the complete variable domain reads EPEVTQTPSHQVTQMGQEVILRCVPISNHLYFYWYRQILGQKVEFLVSFYNNEISEKSEIFDDQFSVERPDGSNFTLKIRSTKLEDSAMYFCASSTRQGTTHGYTFGSGTRLTVV.

This chain uses TRBV7-8 with TRBJ1-4; D unresolved. Trimming shortened V by 2 bases and J by 0 bases, and 7 bases separated the two germline ends. The CDR3 sequence is 15 residues long. The germline V gene has CDR1 SGHVS and CDR2 FQNEAQ. CDR3: CASSLSPTTNEKLFF. The CDR3 coding sequence is TGTGCCAGCAGCTTAAGCCCGACAACTAATGAAAAACTGTTTTTT.

The rearrangement uses TRBV9 and TRBJ2-2; 8 positions match TRBD2. The CDR3 length is 17 residues. Germline trimming cut 1 base from V and 7 bases from J; bases unmatched to any gene: 12. Germline V gene lookup returns CDR1 SGDLS and CDR2 YYNGEE. The CDR3: CASSVSALGTRNGELFF. The CDR3, as DNA: TGTGCCAGCAGCGTATCAGCGTTGGGGACTAGAAACGGGGAGCTGTTTTTT.

The genes are TRBV14 and TRBJ2-1; 9 nucleotides agree with TRBD1. This CDR3 is built from 15 residues. CDR1 is SGHDN, CDR2 FVKESK, per germline. The ends lost 5 bases at V and 1 base at J; junction bases unmatched: 3. In nucleotides, the CDR3 is TGTGCCAGCAGCTCAGGACAGGGGTCCTACAATGAGCAGTTCTTC. Protein: CASSSGQGSYNEQFF.

The chain couples TRBV12-5 to TRBJ1-1, with D tentatively TRBD1 (5 bases). The CDR3 has 14 amino acids. CDR1 LGHNT and CDR2 FRNRAP come from the germline V gene. With 1 base removed from V and 3 bases from J, the gap between germline ends came to 9 bases. The CDR3 DNA follows: TGTGCTAGTGGTTTGGCAGGGAGGCACACTGAAGCTTTCTTT. This gives the protein CASGLAGRHTEAFF.

The CDR3 DNA reads TGCGCCAGCAGCTCCGGTACAGGTACCTCCTATAATTCACCCCTCCACTTT. The encoded protein is CASSSGTGTSYNSPLHF. V gene TRBV5-1 combines with J gene TRBJ1-6; D might be TRBD1 (5 bases). V was pared by 3 bases and J by 0 bases, with 13 bases between. This CDR3 spans 17 amino acids. Germline loops: CDR1 SGHRS, CDR2 YFSETQ.

The V and J genes are TRBV7-8 and TRBJ1-1; possible D gene TRBD1, 6 bases. Germline V gene lookup returns CDR1 SGHVS and CDR2 FQNEAQ. V was pared by 5 bases and J by 0 bases, with 13 bases between. The CDR3 has 15 residues. CDR3 amino acids: CASSPLRGMNTEAFF. DNA for the CDR3: TGTGCCAGCAGCCCCCTCAGGGGTATGAACACTGAAGCTTTCTTT. Combining the CDR3 with reference TRBV7-8 and TRBJ1-1 gives the whole variable domain GAGVSQSPRYKVAKRGQDVALRCDPISGHVSLFWYQQALGQGPEFLTYFQNEAQLDKSGLPSDRFFAERPEGSVSTLKIQRTQQEDSAVYLCASSPLRGMNTEAFFGQGTRLTVV.